This TCR beta chain was identified during a study of blood T cell repertoires in COVID-19. About the study: Samples representing acute and convalescent COVID-19 were sourced from the United States, Italy and Spain.

In germline, CDR1 is KGHSH, CDR2 LQKENI. CDR3 length: 15 amino acids. V lost 4 bases to trimming and J lost 2 bases; unmatched junction nucleotides: 4. There are a few counts of this clone. Per the original methods: Reference gene primers were amplified, and this amplification served to estimate nucleated cell counts. Produced via immunoSEQ multiplex PCR; TCRdb's table is partial and in-frame only. D and trimming were read from the DNA, whereas the V and J calls and clone size are those reported in that table. The sample has some 120,000 clones; around four fifths are singletons. This receptor was obtained from a man between 65 and 85 years old with active or convalescent COVID-19. The chain links TRBV18 to TRBJ2-2; 7 bases align to TRBD1. Sequencing input: peripheral blood. CDR3 residues: CASSRDRPNTGELFF. CDR3 DNA: TGTGCCAGCTCACGGGACAGACCCAACACCGGGGAGCTGTTTTTT.